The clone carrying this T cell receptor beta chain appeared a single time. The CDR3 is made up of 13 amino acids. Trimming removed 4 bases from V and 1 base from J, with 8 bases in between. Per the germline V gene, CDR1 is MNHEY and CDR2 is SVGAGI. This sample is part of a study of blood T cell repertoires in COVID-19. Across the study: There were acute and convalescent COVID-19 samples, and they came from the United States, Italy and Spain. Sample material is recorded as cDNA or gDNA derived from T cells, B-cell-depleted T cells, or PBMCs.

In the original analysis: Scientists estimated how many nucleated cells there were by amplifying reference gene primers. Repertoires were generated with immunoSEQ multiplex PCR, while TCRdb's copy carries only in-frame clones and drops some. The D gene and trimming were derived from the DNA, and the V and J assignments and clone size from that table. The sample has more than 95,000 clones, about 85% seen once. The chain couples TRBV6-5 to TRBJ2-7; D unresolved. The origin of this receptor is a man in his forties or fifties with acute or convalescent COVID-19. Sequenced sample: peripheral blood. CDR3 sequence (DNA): TGTGCCAGCAGTTCCGGAGATTCCTACGAGCAGTACTTC. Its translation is CASSSGDSYEQYF.